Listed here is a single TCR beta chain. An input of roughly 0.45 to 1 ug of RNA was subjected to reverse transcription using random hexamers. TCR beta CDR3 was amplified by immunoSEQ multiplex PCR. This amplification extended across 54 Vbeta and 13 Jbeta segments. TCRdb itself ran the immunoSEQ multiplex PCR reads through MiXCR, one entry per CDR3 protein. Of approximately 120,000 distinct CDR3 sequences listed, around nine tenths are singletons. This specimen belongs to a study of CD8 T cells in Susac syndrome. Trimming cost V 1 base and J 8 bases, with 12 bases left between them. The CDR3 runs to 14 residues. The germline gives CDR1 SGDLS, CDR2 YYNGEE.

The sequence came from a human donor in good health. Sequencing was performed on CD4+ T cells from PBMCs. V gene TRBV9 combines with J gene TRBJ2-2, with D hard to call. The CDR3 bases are TGTGCCAGCAGCGTAAGCGCGATTGGGGGGGAGCTGTTTTTT. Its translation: CASSVSAIGGELFF.